This T cell receptor (beta chain) originates from a study of blood T cell repertoires in COVID-19. The overall study: COVID-19 samples from acute and convalescent phases originated in the United States, Italy and Spain. PBMCs, B-cell-depleted T cells, or T cells were the source of the cDNA or gDNA that made up the material.

V was shortened by 3 bases and J by 4 bases, with 21 bases between the two germline ends. The germline gives CDR1 KGHSH, CDR2 LQKENI. The CDR3 has 18 residues. The protocol was immunoSEQ multiplex PCR, while the TCRdb copy is restricted to in-frame clones and leaves out a portion. The sample yields a few hundred thousand clones, roughly 87% seen once. Sequencing was carried out using peripheral blood. The receptor's source is a man aged 35 to 55 with active or convalescent COVID-19. The chain combines TRBV18 with TRBJ1-4, with D perhaps TRBD1 (6 bases). The CDR3 region is CASSPSTGYLPINEKLFF. The CDR3 region has the DNA TGTGCCAGCTCACCCTCGACAGGCTATTTACCTATTAATGAAAAACTGTTTTTT.